Listed below are T cell receptor beta chains from one sample, sequenced in a study of T cells in Graves' hyperthyroidism and ophthalmopathy. TCRdb reprocessed the multiplex PCR reads with MiXCR, giving one entry per CDR3 protein. The table records nearly 600,000 distinct CDR3 sequences, approximately 14% of them present only once. The sequenced material came from blood. Receptors were obtained from a woman between 18 and 29 years old with Graves' ophthalmopathy. Both conserved end residues are part of each CDR3. The D gene is left open where the match is weak. Clone size, where shown, is once, few, many, or a class for clones that have expanded.

j_call d_call clone_size v_call cdr3_length cdr3_aa cdr3_nt
TRBJ2-1 TRBD1 many TRBV7-9 12 CASSPTGDEQFF TGTGCCAGCAGCCCGACAGGGGATGAGCAGTTCTTC
TRBJ2-7 TRBD1 few TRBV18 16 CASSPPSSGQGGEQYF TGTGCCAGCTCACCACCGAGTTCGGGACAGGGTGGCGAGCAGTACTTC
TRBJ2-7 TRBD1 many TRBV10-3 17 CAISESSVRTGGREQYF TGTGCCATCAGTGAGTCGTCTGTTCGGACAGGGGGACGTGAGCAGTACTTC
TRBJ2-1 . few TRBV4-2 14 CASSQESSQDGQFF TGTGCCAGCAGCCAAGAAAGCTCTCAGGATGGGCAGTTCTTC
TRBJ2-7 TRBD1 many TRBV12-3/TRBV12-4 14 CASSARPTGVEQYF TGTGCCAGCAGTGCACGCCCGACAGGGGTCGAGCAGTACTTC
TRBJ2-2 . many TRBV30 12 CAWSARPGELFF TGTGCCTGGAGTGCCCGCCCCGGGGAGCTGTTTTTT
TRBJ2-1 TRBD2 few TRBV11-2 18 CASSLAPLLAGGNNEQFF TGTGCCAGCAGCTTAGCCCCACTCTTAGCGGGAGGTAACAATGAGCAGTTCTTC
TRBJ1-1 . few TRBV2 14 CASSDQMPGTEAFF TGTGCCAGCAGTGACCAAATGCCTGGCACTGAAGCTTTCTTT
TRBJ2-7 TRBD2 . TRBV3-1 15 CASRQLAGGPVEQYF TGTGCCAGCAGACAACTAGCGGGAGGGCCCGTCGAGCAGTACTTC
TRBJ1-1 . many TRBV7-9 16 CASSPQGRLLNTEAFF TGTGCCAGCAGCCCCCAAGGGCGTCTTTTGAACACTGAAGCTTTCTTT